These 8 T cell receptor beta chains originate from one sample sequenced in a study of blood T cells in healthy people across ages. The second PCR ran about 6 to 11 cycles with a sample-barcoded 5' primer and J-beta primers. TCRdb processed the 5' RACE reads anew with MiXCR; each CDR3 protein has one entry. The sample carries roughly 1,300,000 distinct CDR3 sequences, around 59% recorded once. Sequencing was done on a sample of blood. These receptors were obtained from a man aged 18 to 35 in good health.

The chain combines TRBV30 with TRBJ1-1; TRBD1 matches 7 bases. The CDR3 loop spans 14 amino acids. J was trimmed by 0 bases and V by 3 bases; bases with no gene match: 4. CDR1 is GTSNPN and CDR2 is SVGIG in the germline V gene (reference sequence). Here the CDR3 reads CAWRVGQLNTEAFF. The CDR3 DNA follows: TGTGCCTGGAGGGTGGGACAGCTGAACACTGAAGCTTTCTTT.

The gene calls are TRBV6-5 and TRBJ1-1; D is undetermined. Germline CDR1 is MNHEY and CDR2 is SVGAGI. The CDR3 runs 15 residues. The ends were cut back, 6 bases at V and 1 base at J, with 15 bases in the middle. CDR3 bases: TGTGCCAGCAGCAGGAACCCCCGAGGGAACACTGAAGCTTTCTTT. Amino acid sequence: CASSRNPRGNTEAFF.

The V call is TRBV5-1, the J call TRBJ2-5, with 7 bases aligning to TRBD1. The CDR3 covers 16 residues. V was pared by 2 bases and J by 5 bases, with 12 bases of the junction left unmatched. Germline V gives CDR1 SGHRS, CDR2 YFSETQ. CDR3 protein: CASSFPRTGGEETQYF. CDR3 in DNA: TGCGCCAGCAGCTTCCCTCGGACAGGCGGTGAGGAGACCCAGTACTTC. The full variable domain, its missing parts supplied by reference TRBV5-1 and TRBJ2-5, is KAGVTQTPRYLIKTRGQQVTLSCSPISGHRSVSWYQQTPGQGLQFLFEYFSETQRNKGNFPGRFSGRQFSNSRSEMNVSTLELGDSALYLCASSFPRTGGEETQYFGPGTRLLVL.

This clonotype was picked up a small number of times. The chain carries TRBV20-1 and TRBJ2-3; tentative D call: TRBD1 (6 bases). CDR1 DFQATT and CDR2 SNEGSKA come from the germline V gene (reference sequence). V was trimmed by 1 base and J by 10 bases, leaving 21 bases between them. The CDR3 consists of 15 residues. The CDR3 reads CSARGKDRSPESQYF. The CDR3, as DNA: TGCAGTGCTAGAGGGAAGGACAGATCCCCCGAGTCGCAGTATTTT.

Only one count was recorded for this clonotype. This chain uses TRBV5-1 with TRBJ2-1; D is perhaps TRBD1 (5 bases). With 4 bases removed from V and 4 bases from J, the gap between germline ends came to 18 bases. The CDR3 is 16 amino acids. Germline values: CDR1 SGHRS, CDR2 YFSETQ. The CDR3, as DNA: TGCGCCAGCAGCCCCTCTGTGGTACAGGCATACAATGAGCAGTTCTTC. The encoded protein is CASSPSVVQAYNEQFF.

This rearrangement joins TRBV5-5 to TRBJ2-3, with 9 bases lining up with TRBD2. The trim removed 5 bases at V and 4 bases at J, leaving 8 bases unmatched. CDR3 length equals 15 residues. The germline CDR1 and CDR2 sequences are SGHKS and YYEKEE (reference sequence). CDR3 coding DNA: TGTGCCAGCAGAAGACTAGCGGAAATTCCAGATACGCAGTATTTT. Amino acids: CASRRLAEIPDTQYF.

The rearrangement joins TRBV4-1 to TRBJ2-7; 11 nucleotides agree with TRBD2. CDR1 is MGHRA and CDR2 is YSYEKL in the germline V gene. CDR3 length: 17 residues. The V gene end was trimmed by 2 bases and the J gene end by 4 bases; junction bases not matched to a gene: 10. CDR3 DNA: TGCGCCAGCAGCCAAAGCCCTAGCGGGAGGTCAGGGTACGAGCAGTACTTC. Its protein product is CASSQSPSGRSGYEQYF.

This chain joins TRBV4-2 and TRBJ1-2; TRBD1 might be the D (5 bases). The V gene lost 6 bases and the J gene lost 7 bases, with 15 bases spanning the gap. The CDR3 loop spans 13 amino acids. Per the germline V gene, CDR1 is LGHNA and CDR2 is YNFKEQ. CDR3 sequence (DNA): TGTGCCAGCAGAACCGGTGGGGGTACTGGCTACACCTTC. It encodes CASRTGGGTGYTF.